This T cell receptor (beta chain) was identified in a study of human T cells and chemical hapten exposure. MiXCR, applied by TCRdb to the RACE reads, yields one record per CDR3 protein. The sample lists fewer than 400,000 distinct CDR3 sequences, roughly 6.9% occurring once. Time point denoted: patch test 1, 2 weeks after DPC sensitization. The treatment is: therapeutic diphenylcyclopropenone sensitization with weekly scalp DPC. The germline V gene encodes CDR1 MNHEY and CDR2 SVGEGT. The length of the CDR3 is 16 residues. Trimming shortened V by 2 bases and J by 0 bases, and 10 bases separated the two germline ends.

The material sequenced was whole blood, taken in connection with sensitization to the hapten diphenylcyclopropenone (DPC). The chain is built from TRBV6-2 or TRBV6-3 and TRBJ1-4; no clear D gene. This TCR was sampled from a woman younger than 30 with alopecia areata. Some clones in this sample may be carry-over from other donors' samples. The CDR3 sequence is CASSYDLVTTNEKLFF. The CDR3 region has the DNA TGTGCCAGCAGTTACGATCTGGTGACAACTAATGAAAAACTGTTTTTT.